There are a few counts of the clone carrying this TCR beta chain. Germline V gene lookup returns CDR1 SQVTM and CDR2 ANQGSEA. The CDR3 loop spans 14 amino acids. This record belongs to a study of type 1 and type 2 diabetes patients. Study-wide background: The whole study generated some 20,000,000 paired-end reads.

Genomic DNA was the PCR template. Multiplex PCR with 30 forward and 13 reverse primers amplified the TCR beta CDR3. TCRdb used MiXCR to reprocess the multiplex PCR reads, holding one entry per CDR3 protein. The data hold 250,000 or so distinct CDR3 sequences, with roughly 50% observed a single time. What was sequenced was peripheral blood mononuclear cells (PBMCs). The chain joins TRBV29-1 to TRBJ2-2; either TRBD1 or TRBD2 may fit D (5 bases each). This receptor was taken from a man between 18 and 35 years old with type 2 diabetes. Written as DNA, the CDR3 is TGCAGTGTTACAGGAACGGGGCGAACCGGGGAGCTGTTTTTT. This gives the protein CSVTGTGRTGELFF.